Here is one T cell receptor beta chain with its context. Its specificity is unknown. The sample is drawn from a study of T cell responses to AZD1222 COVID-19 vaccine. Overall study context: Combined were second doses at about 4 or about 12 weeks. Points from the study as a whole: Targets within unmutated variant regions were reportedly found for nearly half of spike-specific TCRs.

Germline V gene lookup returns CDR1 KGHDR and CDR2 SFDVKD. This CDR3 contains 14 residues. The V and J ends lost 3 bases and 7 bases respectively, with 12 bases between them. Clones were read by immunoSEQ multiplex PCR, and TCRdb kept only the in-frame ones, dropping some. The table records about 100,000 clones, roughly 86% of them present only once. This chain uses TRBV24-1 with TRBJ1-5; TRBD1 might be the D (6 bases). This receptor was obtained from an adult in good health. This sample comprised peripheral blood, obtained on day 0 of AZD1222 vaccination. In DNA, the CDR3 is TGTGCCACCAGTGATCCCAACAGGGCCCAGCCCCAGCATTTT. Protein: CATSDPNRAQPQHF.